Described below is a single T cell receptor beta chain sequence and its context. This sample was included in a study of cytotoxic CD8 clonotypes in ibrutinib-treated CLL. The V gene end was trimmed by 5 bases and the J gene end by 7 bases; junction bases not matched to a gene: 10. CDR1 and CDR2 from the germline V gene are MNHEY and SVGAGI. The CDR3 covers 14 residues. Sequencing was performed with immunoSEQ multiplex PCR; in TCRdb, only in-frame clones are kept and a portion is missing. The sample holds around 97,000 clones, around 73% seen once. Specimen: PBMCs, collected after 12 months of ibrutinib treatment. The chain employs TRBV6-5 and TRBJ1-1; 7 positions match TRBD1. This receptor was identified in a human donor with chronic lymphocytic leukemia. CDR3 in amino acids: CASSPGWTGYEAFF. The CDR3 coding sequence is TGTGCCAGCAGTCCCGGATGGACAGGTTATGAAGCTTTCTTT.